The 20 T cell receptor beta chains below come from one sample, sequenced in a study of blood T cells in healthy people across ages. A second PCR, run for roughly 7 to 12 cycles, used a sample-barcoded 5' primer plus a J-beta primer mix. Via MiXCR, TCRdb re-called the 5' RACE reads, giving one row per CDR3 protein. The sample gives about 670,000 distinct CDR3 sequences, 45% to 60% of which show up once; around an eighth is in the top ten. The material sequenced was blood. Receptor source: a woman aged 80 or over in good health.

The gene calls are TRBV11-2 and TRBJ2-5; 14 nucleotides match TRBD2. CDR1 is SGHAT and CDR2 is FQNNGV in the germline V gene. The length of the CDR3 is 22 residues. Trimming cost V 0 bases and J 5 bases; bases outside gene matches: 20. CDR3 residues: CASSLEATEGTSGGAIRETQYF. The CDR3 nucleotides read TGTGCCAGCAGCTTAGAGGCAACGGAGGGGACTAGCGGGGGAGCCATCCGGGAGACCCAGTACTTC.

J is TRBJ2-3 and V is TRBV6-6, with TRBD2 matching 8 bases. CDR1 and CDR2 from the germline V gene are MNHNY and SVGAGI (reference sequence). V lost 4 bases to trimming and J lost 4 bases; unmatched junction nucleotides: 7. The CDR3 sequence is 15 residues long. The DNA of the CDR3 is TGTGCCAGCAGTTCAAGCGGGAGAGATTCAGATACGCAGTATTTT. It encodes CASSSSGRDSDTQYF.

This sequence joins TRBV7-9 and TRBJ2-3, with D uncertain. The CDR3 has 11 amino acids. Germline values: CDR1 SEHNR, CDR2 FQNEAQ (reference sequence). Trimming stripped 4 bases from V and 11 bases from J, with 10 bases between. CDR3 nucleotides: TGTGCCAGCAGCTCCCGTGAGAAGCAGTATTTT. Its translation is CASSSREKQYF.

This chain joins TRBV4-1 and TRBJ2-5; maybe TRBD2 (6 bases). The J call may not be correct, given that the DNA end is closer to TRBJ2-7. This CDR3 is built from 16 residues. CDR1 MGHRA and CDR2 YSYEKL come from the germline V gene. This CDR3 is CASSPLEGQGSYEQYF. The CDR3 DNA follows: TGCGCCAGCAGCCCACTGGAGGGGCAGGGATCCTACGAGCAGTACTTC.

This clonotype was counted ten times or more. The chain has TRBV27 and TRBJ2-1; 12 bases match TRBD2. In germline, CDR1 is MNHEY, CDR2 SMNVEV (reference sequence). V dropped 7 bases and J dropped 7; count of bases not matched to a gene: 14. The CDR3 loop spans 17 amino acids. The CDR3: CASKPLKLAGGRNEQFF. In nucleotides, the CDR3 is TGTGCCAGCAAACCTCTGAAACTAGCGGGAGGAAGGAATGAGCAGTTCTTC.

Points on this clonotype: Being one base from a much bigger clone, this may be a read error. J is TRBJ2-7 and V is TRBV5-1; D possibly uses TRBD1 or TRBD2 (5 bases each). Germline V gene data show CDR1 as SGHRS and CDR2 as YFSETQ. The CDR3 is made up of 16 amino acids. The ends were cut back, 3 bases at V and 7 bases at J, with 23 bases in the middle. The CDR3 region is CASSSLPGTPQNEQYF. Here the CDR3 DNA reads TGCGCCAGCAGCTCACTCCCCGGGACGCCACAGAATGAGCAGTACTTC.

This clonotype was seen ten or more times. The chain links TRBV7-9 to TRBJ2-1, with 13 bases matching TRBD2. V dropped 5 bases and J dropped 9; count of bases not matched to a gene: 10. The CDR3 has 16 residues. CDR1 SEHNR and CDR2 FQNEAQ come from the germline V gene (reference sequence). CDR3 protein: CASSKLAGGFRGEQFF. CDR3 DNA: TGTGCCAGCAGCAAACTAGCGGGAGGGTTTCGGGGTGAGCAGTTCTTC.

The gene calls are TRBV20-1 and TRBJ2-7, with D possibly being TRBD2 (6 bases). Between the trimmed V and J ends, which lost 4 bases and 3 bases, there was a span of 7 bases. The V gene's germline CDR1 is DFQATT and CDR2 SNEGSKA (reference sequence). This CDR3 region has 11 residues. CDR3 in amino acids: CSANGGYEQYF. The CDR3 DNA reads TGCAGTGCTAACGGGGGCTACGAGCAGTACTTC.

Points on this clonotype: The junction differs from germline at one of its ends, possibly a read error. The chain is built from TRBV4-1 and TRBJ2-5; perhaps TRBD2 as D (6 bases). Germline V gene data show CDR1 as MGHRA and CDR2 as YSYEKL. This CDR3 region has 14 residues. The CDR3 nucleotides are TGCGCCAGCAACCAAGATACCGGGGGTGGGACCCAGTACTTC. Translated: CASNQDTGGGTQYF.

The chain has TRBV4-2 and TRBJ1-2, with TRBD1 as a possible D gene (5 bases). Looked up from germline, CDR1 is LGHNA and CDR2 is YNFKEQ. The V end lost 0 bases, the J end lost 4 bases, and 12 bases lay between the germline ends. This CDR3 has 15 residues. The CDR3 reads CASSQDAGVFYGYTF. The DNA of the CDR3 is TGTGCCAGCAGCCAAGATGCGGGGGTATTCTATGGCTACACCTTC.

V is TRBV28 and J is TRBJ2-7, with D perhaps TRBD1 (5 bases). Germline V gene lookup returns CDR1 MDHEN and CDR2 SYDVKM. The CDR3 is 16 amino acids. Trimming shortened V by 6 bases and J by 0 bases, and 18 bases separated the two germline ends. The DNA for the CDR3 is TGTGCCAGCAGCAACCTTTTGGGGCGCCTCTCCTACGAGCAGTACTTC. Translation: CASSNLLGRLSYEQYF.

The genes are TRBV27 and TRBJ2-1; D ambiguous. Judging by the DNA end, TRBJ2-7 fits better; the J call may be wrong. This CDR3 comprises 19 residues. Germline V gene data show CDR1 as MNHEY and CDR2 as SMNVEV (reference sequence). The CDR3 is CASSYTQFGASSSYNEQYF. The CDR3 DNA reads as TGTGCCAGCAGTTACACACAGTTTGGCGCCAGCAGCTCCTACAATGAGCAGTACTTC.

To note about this clonotype: Since a much larger clone is just one base distant, this may be a read error. This chain links TRBV12-3 or TRBV12-4 with TRBJ2-1, with 9 bases matching TRBD2. The CDR3 totals 14 residues. The J segment lost 6 bases and the V segment lost 5 bases, leaving 5 bases of the junction unmatched. CDR3 sequence: CASSVGLASNEQFF. The DNA for the CDR3 is TGTGCCAGCAGTGTTGGACTAGCGTCCAATGAGCAGTTCTTC.

The chain uses TRBV11-2 and TRBJ1-1; no reliable D call. Trimming stripped 6 bases from V and 8 bases from J, with 10 bases between. Germline CDR1 SGHAT, CDR2 FQNNGV. The CDR3 has 11 amino acids. The CDR3 nucleotides read TGTGCCAGCAGTAGCATGATCGAAGCTTTCTTT. Residues: CASSSMIEAFF.

The genes are TRBV5-8 and TRBJ2-7, with D maybe TRBD1 (6 bases). The CDR3 spans 14 residues. Germline assignment: CDR1 SGHTS and CDR2 YDEGEE. V lost 1 base and J lost 3, with 11 bases in between. CDR3 residues: CASSLTGNNYEQYF. The CDR3 nucleotides are TGTGCCAGCAGCTTGACAGGGAATAACTACGAGCAGTACTTC.

This sequence joins TRBV29-1 and TRBJ2-1; D may be TRBD2 (6 bases). V dropped 6 bases and J dropped 3 bases, with 18 bases sitting between them. From germline, CDR1 is SQVTM and CDR2 ANQGSEA. The CDR3 extends over 15 amino acids. CDR3 sequence reads: CSVPNPGTFYNEQFF. CDR3 DNA sequence: TGCAGCGTACCTAATCCCGGGACTTTCTACAATGAGCAGTTCTTC.

With respect to this clonotype: A clone one base away is much larger, so this may be a read error. The chain is built from TRBV5-1 and TRBJ2-1; D uncertain. Trimming took 1 base from V and 10 from J, leaving 12 bases between them. Germline V gene sequence: CDR1 SGHRS, CDR2 YFSETQ. There are 13 residues in the CDR3. The CDR3 spells CASSLIPVEEQFF. The CDR3 DNA is TGCGCCAGCAGCTTGATTCCAGTTGAGGAGCAGTTCTTC.

This chain connects TRBV4-2 to TRBJ2-2, with D perhaps TRBD1 or TRBD2 (5 bases each). Looked up from germline, CDR1 is LGHNA and CDR2 is YNFKEQ. The ends were cut back, 6 bases at V and 6 bases at J, with 14 bases in the middle. The CDR3 totals 14 residues. The CDR3 protein is CASRRTEGSGELFF. The CDR3 DNA reads TGTGCCAGCAGGCGGACTGAGGGGTCCGGGGAGCTGTTTTTT.

The chain recombines TRBV30 with TRBJ2-5; no firm D call. The V gene's germline CDR1 is GTSNPN and CDR2 SVGIG (reference sequence). The CDR3 covers 13 residues. The ends were cut back, 0 bases at V and 4 bases at J, with 9 bases in the middle. CDR3 protein: CAWSVLTLETQYF. The CDR3 DNA reads as TGTGCCTGGAGTGTACTGACTTTAGAGACCCAGTACTTC.

The rearrangement links TRBV6-7 to TRBJ2-4, with 7 bases that match TRBD1. TRBJ2-7 explains the end of the DNA better; the J call may be wrong. TRBV6-7 is identified as an open reading frame with a role that is uncertain. The CDR3 is 14 amino acids. CDR3 residues: CASSPGQHTYEQYF. Here the CDR3 DNA reads TGTGCCAGCAGTCCGGGACAGCACACCTACGAGCAGTACTTC.